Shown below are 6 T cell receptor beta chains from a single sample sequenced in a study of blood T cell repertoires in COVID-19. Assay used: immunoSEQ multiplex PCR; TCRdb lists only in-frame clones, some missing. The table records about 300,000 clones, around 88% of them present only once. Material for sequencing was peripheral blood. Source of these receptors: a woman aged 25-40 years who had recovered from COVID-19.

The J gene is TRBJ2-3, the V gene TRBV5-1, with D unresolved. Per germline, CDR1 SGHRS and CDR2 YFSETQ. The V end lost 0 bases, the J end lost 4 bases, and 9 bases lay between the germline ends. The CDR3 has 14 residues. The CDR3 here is CASSLGSEADTQYF. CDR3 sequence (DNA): TGCGCCAGCAGCTTGGGCAGCGAAGCAGATACGCAGTATTTT.

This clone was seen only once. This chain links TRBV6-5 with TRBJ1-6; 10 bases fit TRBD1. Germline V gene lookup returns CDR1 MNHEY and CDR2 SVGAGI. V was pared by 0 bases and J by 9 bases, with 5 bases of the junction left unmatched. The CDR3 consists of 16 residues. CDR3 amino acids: CASSYSTRDRGSPLHF. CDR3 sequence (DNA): TGTGCCAGCAGTTACTCGACTAGGGACAGGGGTTCACCCCTCCACTTT.

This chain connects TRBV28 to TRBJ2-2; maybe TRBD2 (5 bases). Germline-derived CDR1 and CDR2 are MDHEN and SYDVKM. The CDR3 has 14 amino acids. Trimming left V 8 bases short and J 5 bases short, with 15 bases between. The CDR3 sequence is CASAWVSGTGELFF. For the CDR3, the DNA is TGTGCCAGCGCTTGGGTCTCGGGAACCGGGGAGCTGTTTTTT.

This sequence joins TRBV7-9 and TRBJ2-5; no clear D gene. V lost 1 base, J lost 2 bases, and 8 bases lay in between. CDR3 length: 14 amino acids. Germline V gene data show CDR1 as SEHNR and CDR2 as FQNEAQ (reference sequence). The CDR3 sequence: CASSLDAVQETQYF. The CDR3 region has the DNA TGTGCCAGCAGCTTAGATGCGGTACAAGAGACCCAGTACTTC.

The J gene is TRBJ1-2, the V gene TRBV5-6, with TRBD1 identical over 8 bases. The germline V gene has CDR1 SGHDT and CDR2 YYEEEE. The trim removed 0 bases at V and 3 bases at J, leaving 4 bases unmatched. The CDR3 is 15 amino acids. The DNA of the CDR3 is TGTGCCAGCAGCTTGGCCTTGGGACAGGACTATGGCTACACCTTC. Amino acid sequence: CASSLALGQDYGYTF. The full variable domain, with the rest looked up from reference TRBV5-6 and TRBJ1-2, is DAGVTQSPTHLIKTRGQQVTLRCSPKSGHDTVSWYQQALGQGPQFIFQYYEEEERQRGNFPDRFSGHQFPNYSSELNVNALLLGDSALYLCASSLALGQDYGYTFGSGTRLTVV.

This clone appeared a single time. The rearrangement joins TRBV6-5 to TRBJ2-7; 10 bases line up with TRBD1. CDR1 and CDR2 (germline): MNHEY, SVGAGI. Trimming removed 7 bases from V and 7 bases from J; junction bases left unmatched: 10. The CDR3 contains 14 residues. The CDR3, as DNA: TGTGCCAGCACCAAACCGGGACAGGGGTCGGAGCAGTACTTC. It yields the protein CASTKPGQGSEQYF.